The clone carrying this TCR beta chain came up a few times. Its specificity is not known. These data are taken from a study of response to subunit inactivated influenza vaccine. Trimming took off 4 bases at V and 5 bases at J, with 18 bases between the two ends. The CDR3 covers 15 residues. Germline V gene sequence: CDR1 SGHTA, CDR2 FQGNSA. Study-level findings and limits: Each seasonal influenza vaccination, the authors suggested, recruits few new T cells.

TCRdb ran MiXCR on the RT-PCR reads and lists one entry per CDR3 protein. The data show hundreds of thousands of distinct CDR3 sequences, about 14% seen once. This TCR was recovered from a man aged 50-59 years who received an inactivated influenza vaccine. Sequencing was performed on PBMCs from blood, taken roughly 15 days before vaccination. The rearrangement joins TRBV7-2 to TRBJ2-7; D remains unclear. In DNA, the CDR3 is TGTGCCAGCAGCTCAGTAGTAGGATGGAAAAACGAGCAGTACTTC. It is translated as CASSSVVGWKNEQYF. The whole variable domain, filled in from reference TRBV7-2 and TRBJ2-7, reads GAGVSQSPSNKVTEKGKDVELRCDPISGHTALYWYRQSLGQGLEFLIYFQGNSAPDKSGLPSDRFSAERTGGSVSTLTIQRTQQEDSAVYLCASSSVVGWKNEQYFGPGTRLTVT.